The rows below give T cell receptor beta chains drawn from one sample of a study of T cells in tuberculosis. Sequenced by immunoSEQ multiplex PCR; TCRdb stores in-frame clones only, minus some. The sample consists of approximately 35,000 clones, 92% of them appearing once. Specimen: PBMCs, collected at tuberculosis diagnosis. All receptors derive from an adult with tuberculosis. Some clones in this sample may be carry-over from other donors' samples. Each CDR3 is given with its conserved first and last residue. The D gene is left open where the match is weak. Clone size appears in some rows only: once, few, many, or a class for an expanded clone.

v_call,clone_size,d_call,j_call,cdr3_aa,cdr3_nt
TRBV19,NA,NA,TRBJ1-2,CASSIIGAIYGYTF,TGTGCCAGTAGTATAATTGGAGCGATCTATGGCTACACCTTC
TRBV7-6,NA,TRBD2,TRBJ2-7,CASSFPPAGGGAYEQYF,TGTGCCAGCAGCTTCCCGCCGGCTGGCGGGGGAGCCTACGAGCAGTACTTC
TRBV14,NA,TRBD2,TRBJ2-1,CASSQGGSGGTTLF,TGTGCCAGCAGCCAAGGGGGTAGCGGGGGAACTACGCTCTTC
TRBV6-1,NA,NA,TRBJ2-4,CASSDWQAMAKNIQYF,TGTGCCAGCAGTGACTGGCAGGCCATGGCCAAAAACATTCAGTACTTC
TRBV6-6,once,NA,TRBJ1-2,CASSPKSGYTF,TGTGCCAGCAGCCCCAAATCTGGCTACACCTTC
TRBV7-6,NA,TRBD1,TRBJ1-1,CASSLTGGGTEAFF,TGTGCCAGCAGCCTGACAGGGGGAGGAACTGAAGCTTTCTTT
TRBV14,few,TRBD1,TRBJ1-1,CASSYGQGREAFF,TGTGCCAGCAGCTATGGACAGGGCAGGGAAGCTTTCTTT
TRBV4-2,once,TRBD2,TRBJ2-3,CASSQDRSSGASTDTQYF,TGTGCCAGCAGCCAAGATAGGTCTAGCGGGGCTAGCACAGATACGCAGTATTTT
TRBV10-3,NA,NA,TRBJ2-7,CAISDDTYSYEQYF,TGTGCCATCAGTGATGACACGTACTCCTACGAGCAGTACTTC
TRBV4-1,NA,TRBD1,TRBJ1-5,CASSQDAGGGDQPQHF,TGCGCCAGCAGCCAAGACGCAGGGGGCGGGGATCAGCCCCAGCATTTT
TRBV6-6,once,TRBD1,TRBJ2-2,CASSPGGANTGELFF,TGTGCCAGCAGTCCAGGGGGCGCGAACACCGGGGAGCTGTTTTTT
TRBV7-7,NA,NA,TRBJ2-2,CASSLGGTTAGELFF,TGTGCCAGCAGCTTAGGGGGGACAACGGCCGGGGAGCTGTTTTTT
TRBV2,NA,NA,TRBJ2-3,CASSFTGSTDTQYF,TGTGCCAGCAGTTTCACAGGGTCCACAGATACGCAGTATTTT
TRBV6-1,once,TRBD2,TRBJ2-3,CASSEQVAGSTDTQYF,TGTGCCAGCAGTGAACAGGTAGCGGGATCCACAGATACGCAGTATTTT
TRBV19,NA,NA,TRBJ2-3,CASSIVDRRYTQYF,TGTGCCAGTAGTATAGTCGACAGGAGATATACGCAGTATTTT
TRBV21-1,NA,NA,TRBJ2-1,CASSKEDLAGEQFF,TGTGCCAGCAGCAAAGAGGACTTGGCGGGGGAGCAGTTCTTC
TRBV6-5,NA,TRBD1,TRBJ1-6,CASTHSTGREPLHF,TGTGCCAGCACCCACTCGACAGGGAGAGAACCCCTCCACTTT
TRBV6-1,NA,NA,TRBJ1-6,CASSERFSPLHF,TGTGCCAGCAGTGAACGGTTTTCACCCCTCCACTTT
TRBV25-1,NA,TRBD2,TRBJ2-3,CASSATSVSTDTQYF,TGTGCCAGCAGTGCGACTAGCGTCAGCACAGATACGCAGTATTTT
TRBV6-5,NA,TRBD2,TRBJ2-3,CASSVPGLETDTQYF,TGTGCCAGCAGTGTCCCGGGACTAGAAACAGATACGCAGTATTTT
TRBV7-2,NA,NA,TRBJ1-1,CASSFSHSQVGTEAFF,TGTGCCAGCAGCTTTTCGCACTCGCAAGTTGGCACTGAAGCTTTCTTT
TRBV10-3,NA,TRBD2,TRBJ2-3,CAINPRAGDTDTQYF,TGTGCCATCAACCCCCGGGCGGGGGACACAGATACGCAGTATTTT
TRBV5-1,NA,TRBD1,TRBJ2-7,CASSWGGTGAYEQYF,TGCGCCAGCAGCTGGGGCGGGACAGGGGCCTACGAGCAGTACTTC
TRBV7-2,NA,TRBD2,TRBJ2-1,CASSYLAGTTYNEQFF,TGTGCCAGCAGCTACCTAGCGGGGACTACCTACAATGAGCAGTTCTTC
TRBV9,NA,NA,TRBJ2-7,CASSVMSGVEQYF,TGTGCCAGCAGCGTAATGTCAGGGGTCGAGCAGTACTTC
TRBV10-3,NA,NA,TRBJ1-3,CAIRDAGLGNTIYF,TGTGCCATCCGAGACGCGGGGCTCGGAAACACCATATATTTT
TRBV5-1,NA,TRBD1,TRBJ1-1,CASRWTGATEAFF,TGCGCCAGCAGATGGACAGGGGCAACTGAAGCTTTCTTT
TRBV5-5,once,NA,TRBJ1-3,CASSFVTGSGNTIYF,TGTGCCAGCAGCTTTGTAACGGGGTCTGGAAACACCATATATTTT
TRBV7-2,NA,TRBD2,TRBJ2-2,CASSFPGASGGPNTGELFF,TGTGCCAGCAGCTTCCCTGGAGCCAGCGGGGGGCCCAACACCGGGGAGCTGTTTTTT
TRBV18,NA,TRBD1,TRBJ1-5,CASSPGQLSNQPQHF,TGTGCCAGCTCACCGGGACAGCTTAGCAATCAGCCCCAGCATTTT
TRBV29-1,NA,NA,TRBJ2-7,CSVDLGREQYF,TGCAGCGTTGATTTGGGGAGGGAGCAGTACTTC
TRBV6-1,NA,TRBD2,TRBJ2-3,CASQRGETDTQYF,TGTGCCAGCCAGCGGGGGGAGACAGATACGCAGTATTTT
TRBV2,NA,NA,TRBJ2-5,CASSGGSQETQYF,TGTGCCAGCAGTGGAGGGTCCCAAGAGACCCAGTACTTC
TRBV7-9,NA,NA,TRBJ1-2,CASSPVGGLGYTF,TGTGCCAGCAGCCCTGTTGGGGGCCTTGGCTACACCTTC
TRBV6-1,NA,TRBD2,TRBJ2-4,CASSDGLAGGQGNIQYF,TGTGCCAGCAGTGACGGACTAGCGGGGGGGCAAGGAAACATTCAGTACTTC
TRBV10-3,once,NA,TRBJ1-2,CAISEFDTDGGYTF,TGTGCCATCAGTGAGTTTGACACTGATGGAGGCTACACCTTC